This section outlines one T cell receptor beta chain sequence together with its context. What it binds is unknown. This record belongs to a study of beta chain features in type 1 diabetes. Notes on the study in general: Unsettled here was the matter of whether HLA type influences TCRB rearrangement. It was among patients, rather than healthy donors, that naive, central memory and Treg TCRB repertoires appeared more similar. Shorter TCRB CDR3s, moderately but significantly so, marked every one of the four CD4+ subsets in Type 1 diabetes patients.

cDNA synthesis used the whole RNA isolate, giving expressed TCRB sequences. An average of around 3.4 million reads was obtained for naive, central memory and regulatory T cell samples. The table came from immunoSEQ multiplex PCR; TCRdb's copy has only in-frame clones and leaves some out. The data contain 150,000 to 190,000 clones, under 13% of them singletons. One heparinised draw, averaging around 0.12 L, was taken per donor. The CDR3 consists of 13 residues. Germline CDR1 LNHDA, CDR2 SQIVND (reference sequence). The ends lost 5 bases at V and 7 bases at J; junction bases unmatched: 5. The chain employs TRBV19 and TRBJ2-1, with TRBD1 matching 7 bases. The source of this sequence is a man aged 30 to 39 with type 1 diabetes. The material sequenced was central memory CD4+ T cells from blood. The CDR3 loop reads CASSLRDSNEQFF. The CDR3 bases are TGTGCCAGTAGTCTTCGGGACAGTAATGAGCAGTTCTTC.